This record concerns one TCR beta chain sequence. Per the original methods: Counts of nucleated cells, estimated from reference gene primer amplification, were obtained. Sequencing used immunoSEQ multiplex PCR; TCRdb keeps in-frame clones, though not all of them. The DNA was the basis for D and trimming; V, J and clone size are from that table. Of 100,000 to 150,000 clones in the sample, about 83% were seen once. Germline V gene sequence: CDR1 SGHAT, CDR2 FQDESV (reference sequence). The V gene end was trimmed by 1 base and the J gene end by 4 bases; junction bases not matched to a gene: 5. This CDR3 is built from 16 residues. This entry comes from a study of blood T cell repertoires in COVID-19. Study-wide context: PBMCs, B-cell-depleted T cells, or T cells were the source of the cDNA or gDNA that made up the material.

Specimen: peripheral blood. The rearrangement links TRBV11-1 to TRBJ2-2; 8 bases are shared with TRBD2. This receptor was taken from a woman aged 45-60 years with acute or convalescent COVID-19. For the CDR3, the DNA is TGTGCCAGCAGCTTAGAGCGGAGCGGGGGCACCGGGGAGCTGTTTTTT. Encoded protein: CASSLERSGGTGELFF.